This T cell receptor beta chain is drawn from a study of blood T cell dynamics during melanoma immunotherapy. Time point specified: week 3, after first cycle of checkpoint inhibitor. Disease control meant complete response, partial response or stable disease at 12 weeks. DNA loading was fixed at 350 to 450 ng for all bulk PBMC samples. Profiled with immunoSEQ multiplex PCR; TCRdb holds only in-frame clones, not every one. This table has about 7,000 clones, approximately 81% appearing once. The source was blood, collected from a patient treated with checkpoint blockade. The clonotype was recovered from a human donor with melanoma. Some clones in this sample may be carry-over from other donors' samples.

The CDR3 sequence is CASSFLDRVDQPQHF. The CDR3 DNA reads as TGTGCCAGCAGTTTTTTGGACAGGGTTGATCAGCCCCAGCATTTT. V usage is TRBV28 and J usage is TRBJ1-5, with 8 bases fitting TRBD1. In germline, CDR1 is MDHEN, CDR2 SYDVKM. The CDR3 runs 15 residues. The V segment lost 3 bases and the J segment 5 bases; nucleotides outside the gene matches: 6.